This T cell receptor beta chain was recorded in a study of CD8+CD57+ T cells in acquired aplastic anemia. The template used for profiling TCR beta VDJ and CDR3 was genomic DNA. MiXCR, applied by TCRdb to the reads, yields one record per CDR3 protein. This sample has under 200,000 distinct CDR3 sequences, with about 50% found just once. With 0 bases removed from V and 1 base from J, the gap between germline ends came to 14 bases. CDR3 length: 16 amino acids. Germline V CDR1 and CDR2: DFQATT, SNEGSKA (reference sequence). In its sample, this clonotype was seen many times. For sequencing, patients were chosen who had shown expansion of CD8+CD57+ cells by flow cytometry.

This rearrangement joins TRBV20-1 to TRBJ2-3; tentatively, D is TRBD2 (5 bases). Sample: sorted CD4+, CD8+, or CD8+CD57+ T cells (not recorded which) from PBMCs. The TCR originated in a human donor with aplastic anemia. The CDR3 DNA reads TGCAGTGCTAGAGATGATGTGTTCGGGGGCACAGATACGCAGTATTTT. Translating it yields CSARDDVFGGTDTQYF.